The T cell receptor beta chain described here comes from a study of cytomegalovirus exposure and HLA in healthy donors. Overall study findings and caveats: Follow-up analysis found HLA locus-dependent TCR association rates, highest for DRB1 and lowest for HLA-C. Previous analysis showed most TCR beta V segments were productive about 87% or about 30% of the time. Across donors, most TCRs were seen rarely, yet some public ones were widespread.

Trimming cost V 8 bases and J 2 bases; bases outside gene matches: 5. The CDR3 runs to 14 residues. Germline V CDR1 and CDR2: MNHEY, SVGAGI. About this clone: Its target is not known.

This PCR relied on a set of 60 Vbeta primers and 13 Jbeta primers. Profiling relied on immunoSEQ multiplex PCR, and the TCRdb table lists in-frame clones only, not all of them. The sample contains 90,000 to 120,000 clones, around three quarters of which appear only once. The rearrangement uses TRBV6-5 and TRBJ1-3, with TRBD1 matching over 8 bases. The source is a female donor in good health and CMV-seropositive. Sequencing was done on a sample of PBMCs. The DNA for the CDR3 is TGTGCCAGCCGCCCGACAGGGGCTGGAAACACCATATATTTT. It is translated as CASRPTGAGNTIYF.